This T cell receptor (beta chain) was captured by sequencing in a study of cytomegalovirus exposure and HLA in healthy donors. Study results and caveats: As a later analysis showed, a missense DCLRE1C variant was linked to trimming of TCR beta V- and J-genes.

CDR1 is MGHRA, CDR2 YSYEKL, per germline. The CDR3 contains 16 residues. The J segment lost 4 bases and the V segment lost 4 bases, leaving 10 bases of the junction unmatched. Details on this clone: What it recognizes is unknown.

60 Vbeta and 13 Jbeta primers were used in PCR. The repertoire was sequenced with immunoSEQ multiplex PCR; TCRdb's copy has only in-frame clones and lacks some. The table includes a few hundred thousand clones, around 75% detected once. This chain connects TRBV4-1 to TRBJ1-5; TRBD1 agrees at 7 bases. This TCR came from a woman in her twenties or thirties in good health and CMV-seronegative. What was sequenced was PBMCs. The CDR3 here is CASSPEGQNVNQPQHF. In DNA form, the CDR3 reads TGCGCCAGCAGCCCAGAGGGACAGAACGTAAATCAGCCCCAGCATTTT.